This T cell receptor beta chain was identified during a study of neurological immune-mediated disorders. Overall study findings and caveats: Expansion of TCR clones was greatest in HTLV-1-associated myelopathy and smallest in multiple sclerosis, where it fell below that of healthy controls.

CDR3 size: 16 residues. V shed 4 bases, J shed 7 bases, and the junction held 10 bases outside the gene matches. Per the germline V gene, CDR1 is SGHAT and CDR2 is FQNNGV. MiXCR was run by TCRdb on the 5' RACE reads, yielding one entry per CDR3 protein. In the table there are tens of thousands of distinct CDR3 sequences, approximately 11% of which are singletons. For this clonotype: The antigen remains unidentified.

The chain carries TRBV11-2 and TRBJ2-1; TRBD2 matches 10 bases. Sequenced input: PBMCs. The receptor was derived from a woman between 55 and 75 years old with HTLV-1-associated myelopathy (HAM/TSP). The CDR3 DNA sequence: TGTGCCAGCAGCTCGTATAGCGGGAGGTGGGTGAATGAGCAGTTCTTC. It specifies CASSSYSGRWVNEQFF. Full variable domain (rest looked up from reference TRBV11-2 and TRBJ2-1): EAGVAQSPRYKIIEKRQSVAFWCNPISGHATLYWYQQILGQGPKLLIQFQNNGVVDDSQLPKDRFSAERLKGVDSTLKIQPAKLEDSAVYLCASSSYSGRWVNEQFFGPGTRLTVL.